This T cell receptor (beta chain) originates from a study of shared clonotypes between healthy human individuals. Turning to the study itself: Samples came from a couple of female and a few male donors aged 18 to 49. Three plates each covered CD4 naive and memory; CD8 naive two, CD8 memory one.

Study findings and constraints: Relative to clonotypes present in all four donors, those not shared had lower generation probabilities. The sharing of about 5% of naive CD4 clonotypes was seen across several donors.

Points on this clone: Its antigen is unknown.

Libraries were prepared by immunoSEQ multiplex PCR; TCRdb keeps only in-frame clonotypes and omits some of them. The sample holds under 1,900,000 clones, approximately 98.5% seen once. V lost 3 bases and J lost 4, with 22 bases in between. This CDR3 contains 17 residues. Germline assignment: CDR1 SGHRS and CDR2 YFSETQ. This TCR derives from a man aged 25-45 years in good health. The sample taken for sequencing was naive CD4+ T cells sorted from blood. The subset here: CD45RA+ positively selected. The rearrangement uses TRBV5-1 and TRBJ1-1; tentatively, D is TRBD1 (5 bases). CDR3 DNA sequence: TGCGCCAGCAGCTCATTCGGGGGAAGTATCGGAGGCACTGAAGCTTTCTTT. This sequence encodes CASSSFGGSIGGTEAFF.